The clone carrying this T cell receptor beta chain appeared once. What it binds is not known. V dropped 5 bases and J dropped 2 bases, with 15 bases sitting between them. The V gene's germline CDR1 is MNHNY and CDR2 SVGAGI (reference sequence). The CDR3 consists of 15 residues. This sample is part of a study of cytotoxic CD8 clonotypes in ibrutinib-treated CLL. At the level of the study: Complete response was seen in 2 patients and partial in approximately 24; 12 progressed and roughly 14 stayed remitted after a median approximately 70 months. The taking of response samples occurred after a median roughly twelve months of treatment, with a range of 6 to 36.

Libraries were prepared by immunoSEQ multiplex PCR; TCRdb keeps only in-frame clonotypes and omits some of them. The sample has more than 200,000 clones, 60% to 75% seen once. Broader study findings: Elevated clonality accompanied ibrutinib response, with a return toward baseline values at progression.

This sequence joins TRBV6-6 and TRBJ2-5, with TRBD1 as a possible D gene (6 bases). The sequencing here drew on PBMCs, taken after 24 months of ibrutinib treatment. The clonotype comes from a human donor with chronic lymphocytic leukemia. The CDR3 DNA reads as TGTGCCAGCAGTATGTTCCGGACAGAACAAGAGACCCAGTACTTC. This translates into CASSMFRTEQETQYF.